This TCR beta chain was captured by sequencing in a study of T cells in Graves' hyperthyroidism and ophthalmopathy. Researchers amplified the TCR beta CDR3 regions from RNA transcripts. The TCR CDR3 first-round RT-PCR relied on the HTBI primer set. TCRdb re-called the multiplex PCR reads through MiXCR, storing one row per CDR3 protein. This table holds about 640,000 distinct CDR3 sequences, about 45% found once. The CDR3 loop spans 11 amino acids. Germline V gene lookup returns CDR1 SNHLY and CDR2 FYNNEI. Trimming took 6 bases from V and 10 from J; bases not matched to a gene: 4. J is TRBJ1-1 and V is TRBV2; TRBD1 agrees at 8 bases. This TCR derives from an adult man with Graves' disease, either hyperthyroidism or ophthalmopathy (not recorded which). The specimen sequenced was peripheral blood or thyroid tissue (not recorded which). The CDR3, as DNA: TGTGCCAGCAGCATGACAGGGGTAGCTTTCTTT. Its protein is CASSMTGVAFF.